These 18 T cell receptor beta chains were all obtained from the same sample, sequenced in a study of T cells in Graves' hyperthyroidism and ophthalmopathy. TCR beta CDR3 regions were amplified from RNA. The primer set for the first-round RT-PCR of the TCR CDR3 was HTBI. TCRdb fed the multiplex PCR reads into MiXCR, producing one record per CDR3 protein. This table holds 480,000 or so distinct CDR3 sequences, over 45% found once. Sequenced sample: peripheral blood or thyroid tissue (not recorded which). These receptors were collected from an adult woman with Graves' disease, either hyperthyroidism or ophthalmopathy (not recorded which).

This clonotype was recorded at least ten times. The rearrangement links TRBV5-4 to TRBJ2-7, with 9 bases fitting TRBD2. The CDR3 is 15 residues long. J lost 1 base, V lost 5 bases, and 7 bases had no gene match. Germline CDR1 SGHNT, CDR2 YYREEE (reference sequence). CDR3 DNA: TGTGCCAGCAGTACCACTAGCGGGTTTTCCTACGAGCAGTACTTC. Its translation is CASSTTSGFSYEQYF.

Details on this clonotype: Sequence at one end of the junction differs from germline and may be a read error. V and J are TRBV10-3 and TRBJ1-5; D unresolved. The CDR3 extends over 9 amino acids. The germline V gene has CDR1 ENHRY and CDR2 SYGVKD. The CDR3 coding sequence is TGTGCCAGCAGTCCCCCCAGACATTTT. It encodes CASSPPRHF.

CDR3 sequence: CASSIGRVDYGYTF. CDR3 coding DNA: TGTGCCAGTAGTATCGGTCGAGTGGACTATGGCTACACCTTC. V usage is TRBV19 and J usage is TRBJ1-2; D remains ambiguous. V was trimmed by 3 bases and J by 3 bases, leaving 11 bases between them. This CDR3 contains 14 residues. The germline V gene has CDR1 LNHDA and CDR2 SQIVND (reference sequence).

This clonotype was seen many times. The chain uses TRBV29-1 and TRBJ1-2; the D is unclear. The CDR3 contains 11 residues. The V end was cut by 1 base, the J end by 4 bases, with 4 bases between. Per germline, CDR1 SQVTM and CDR2 ANQGSEA. The CDR3 here is CSVEGGYGYTF. CDR3 in DNA: TGCAGCGTTGAAGGGGGCTATGGCTACACCTTC.

To note about this clonotype: Sequence at one end of the junction differs from germline and may be a read error. The chain couples TRBV10-2 to TRBJ2-7; D not certain. The germline gives CDR1 WSHSY, CDR2 SAAADI. CDR3 length: 13 residues. CDR3 protein: CASSWTELREQYF. CDR3 bases: TGTGCCAGCAGTTGGACGGAGCTGAGGGAGCAGTACTTC.

The V call is TRBV29-1, the J call TRBJ1-1, with 11 bases aligning to TRBD1. CDR1 and CDR2 from the germline V gene are SQVTM and ANQGSEA. The CDR3 has 13 amino acids. Losses at the gene ends were 7 bases for V and 8 bases for J; bases not matched to a gene: 9. This CDR3 reads CSDGTGGLSEAFF. In DNA form, the CDR3 reads TGCAGCGACGGGACAGGGGGGCTCTCCGAAGCTTTCTTT.

J is TRBJ1-5 and V is TRBV19; 8 bases map to TRBD1. Germline V gene sequence: CDR1 LNHDA, CDR2 SQIVND (reference sequence). J was trimmed by 6 bases and V by 8 bases; bases with no gene match: 9. CDR3 size: 14 residues. CDR3 sequence: CASRGQGTAQPQHF. The CDR3 nucleotides are TGTGCCAGTCGCGGACAGGGTACAGCTCAGCCCCAGCATTTT.

The V gene is TRBV7-9, the J gene TRBJ1-5; D might be TRBD1 (5 bases). Germline lookup yields CDR1 SEHNR and CDR2 FQNEAQ (reference sequence). Trimming left V 7 bases short and J 5 bases short, with 12 bases between. This CDR3 has 13 amino acids. The CDR3 region has the DNA TGTGCCAGCACCACGGTGGGGGATCAGCCCCAGCATTTT. Translating gives CASTTVGDQPQHF. Complete variable domain (other parts from reference TRBV7-9 and TRBJ1-5): DTGVSQNPRHKITKRGQNVTFRCDPISEHNRLYWYRQTLGQGPEFLTYFQNEAQLEKSRLLSDRFSAERPKGSFSTLEIQRTEQGDSAMYLCASTTVGDQPQHFGDGTRLSIL.

Many counts were recorded for this clonotype. The chain couples TRBV6-5 to TRBJ2-7; 8 bases are shared with TRBD2. J gave up 2 bases and V 10 bases, and 7 bases lay outside the gene matches. This CDR3 is 13 amino acids long. The germline V gene has CDR1 MNHEY and CDR2 SVGAGI. Here the CDR3 DNA reads TGTGCCACCGCGCCGGGGGGGGCCTACGAGCAGTACTTC. Translated: CATAPGGAYEQYF.

At least ten counts were recorded for this clonotype. The rearrangement uses TRBV5-5 and TRBJ2-7; D is undetermined. The CDR3 spans 12 residues. V gave up 2 bases and J gave up 8 bases, with 11 bases separating them. Germline V gene data show CDR1 as SGHKS and CDR2 as YYEKEE (reference sequence). CDR3 bases: TGTGCCAGCAGCTTTTCGGGTTTGCAGCAGTACTTC. This codes for CASSFSGLQQYF.

The chain recombines TRBV10-3 with TRBJ1-5; possibly TRBD1 for D (5 bases). Germline V gives CDR1 ENHRY, CDR2 SYGVKD. The CDR3 spans 15 residues. With 0 bases removed from V and 5 bases from J, the gap between germline ends came to 11 bases. Here the CDR3 reads CAISESNRGHQPQHF. CDR3 nucleotide sequence: TGTGCCATCAGTGAGTCGAACCGGGGCCATCAGCCCCAGCATTTT.

The chain links TRBV4-1 to TRBJ2-5; 9 bases match TRBD2. CDR1 MGHRA and CDR2 YSYEKL come from the germline V gene. With V trimmed by 4 bases and J by 4 bases, 10 bases remained unmatched. The CDR3 runs to 16 residues. The CDR3 region is CASSRRSGSDGETQYF. CDR3 DNA sequence: TGCGCCAGCAGCCGACGTAGCGGGAGTGATGGAGAGACCCAGTACTTC.

The gene calls are TRBV7-9 and TRBJ1-2; a weak D match, TRBD1 (6 bases). Germline CDR1 is SEHNR and CDR2 is FQNEAQ (reference sequence). This CDR3 is built from 15 residues. V lost 1 base, J lost 3 bases, and 12 bases lay in between. DNA for the CDR3: TGTGCCAGCAGCTTAGGTGGGGGGGCCCACTATGGCTACACCTTC. This translates into CASSLGGGAHYGYTF.

V gene TRBV7-9 combines with J gene TRBJ1-6; D unclear. In germline, CDR1 is SEHNR, CDR2 FQNEAQ (reference sequence). V lost 3 bases to trimming and J lost 1 base, with 10 bases between them. CDR3 length: 16 residues. The CDR3 loop reads CASSLEMGSYNSPLHF. The CDR3 DNA is TGTGCCAGCAGCTTGGAGATGGGGTCCTATAATTCACCCCTCCACTTT.

This clonotype was seen a few times. A much bigger clone sits one base away, suggesting this may be a read error. The DNA is left out, because the CDR3 cannot be placed on it with certainty; the CDR3 is given as TCRdb lists it. The chain carries TRBV7-8 and TRBJ2-7; the table's D call, TRBD1, was not checked against the DNA. The CDR3 comprises 15 residues, both ends counted. CDR1 is SGHVS and CDR2 is FQNEAQ in the germline V gene. The CDR3 sequence: CACSVEGGEFYEQYF.

The chain links TRBV7-2 to TRBJ1-4, with D maybe TRBD1 (6 bases). Looked up from germline, CDR1 is SGHTA and CDR2 is FQGNSA. V shed 5 bases and J shed 14 bases, with 15 bases lying between them. CDR3 length: 12 residues. The CDR3 DNA is TGTGCCAGCAGCCCTAGCCCGGGGGCGCTGTTTTTT. Translation: CASSPSPGALFF.

This clonotype showed up just a few times. The chain joins TRBV19 to TRBJ1-1; D gene unclear. V lost 7 bases to trimming and J lost 5 bases, with 11 bases between them. The germline gives CDR1 LNHDA, CDR2 SQIVND (reference sequence). This CDR3 has 12 amino acids. The CDR3 reads CASMDSRTEAFF. The DNA for the CDR3 is TGTGCCAGTATGGATTCGAGGACTGAAGCTTTCTTT.

With regard to this clonotype: One end of the junction fails to match germline, which may point to a read error. The V call is TRBV7-7, the J call TRBJ2-2; TRBD2 might be the D (6 bases). The CDR3 consists of 17 residues. Germline CDR1 reads SSHAT; CDR2 reads FNYEAQ (reference sequence). In nucleotides, the CDR3 is TGTGCTAGCAGCTTATCCGTTTTGGGAGGAATCTCCGGGGAGCTGTTTTTT. Translating gives CASSLSVLGGISGELFF.